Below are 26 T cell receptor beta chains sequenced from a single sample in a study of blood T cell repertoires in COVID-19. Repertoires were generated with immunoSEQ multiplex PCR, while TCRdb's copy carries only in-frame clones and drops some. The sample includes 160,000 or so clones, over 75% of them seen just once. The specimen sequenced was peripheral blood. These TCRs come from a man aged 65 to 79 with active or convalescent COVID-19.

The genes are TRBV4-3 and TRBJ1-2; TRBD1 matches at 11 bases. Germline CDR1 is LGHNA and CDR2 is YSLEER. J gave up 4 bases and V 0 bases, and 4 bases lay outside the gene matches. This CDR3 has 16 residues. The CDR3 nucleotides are TGCGCCAGCAGCCAAGATGGGACAGGGGGGATCTATGGCTACACCTTC. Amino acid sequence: CASSQDGTGGIYGYTF.

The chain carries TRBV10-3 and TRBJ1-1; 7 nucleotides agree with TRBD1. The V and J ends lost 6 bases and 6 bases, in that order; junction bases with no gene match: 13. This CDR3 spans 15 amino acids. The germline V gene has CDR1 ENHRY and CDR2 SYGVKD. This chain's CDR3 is CAIRSRGDTNAEAFF. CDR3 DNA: TGTGCCATCAGGAGCAGGGGGGACACTAACGCTGAAGCTTTCTTT.

CDR3 coding DNA: TGTGCCAGCAGAATACCAGGGCGAAACACTGAAGCTTTCTTT. As protein: CASRIPGRNTEAFF. The chain uses TRBV6-6 and TRBJ1-1; a weak D match, TRBD1 (5 bases). V dropped 6 bases and J dropped 2 bases, with 13 bases sitting between them. This CDR3 has 14 residues. Looked up from germline, CDR1 is MNHNY and CDR2 is SVGAGI (reference sequence).

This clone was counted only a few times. CDR3 in DNA: TGTGCCAGCTCACCGGGCGCCGGAAATTCACCCCTCCACTTT. Its protein is CASSPGAGNSPLHF. This chain uses TRBV18 with TRBJ1-6; no clear D. The germline CDR1 and CDR2 sequences are KGHSH and LQKENI. With 3 bases removed from V and 7 bases from J, the gap between germline ends came to 10 bases. This CDR3 contains 14 residues.

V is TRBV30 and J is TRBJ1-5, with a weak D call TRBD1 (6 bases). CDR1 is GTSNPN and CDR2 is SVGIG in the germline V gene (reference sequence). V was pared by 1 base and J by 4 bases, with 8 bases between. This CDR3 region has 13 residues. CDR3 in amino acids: CAWSGGRNQPQHF. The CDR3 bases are TGTGCCTGGAGTGGGGGGCGGAATCAGCCCCAGCATTTT.

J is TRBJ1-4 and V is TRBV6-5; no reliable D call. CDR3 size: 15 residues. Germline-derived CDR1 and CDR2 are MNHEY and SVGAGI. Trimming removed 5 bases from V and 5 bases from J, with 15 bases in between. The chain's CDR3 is CASSKRTGGNEKLFF. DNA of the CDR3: TGTGCCAGCAGTAAAAGGACGGGAGGAAATGAAAAACTGTTTTTT.

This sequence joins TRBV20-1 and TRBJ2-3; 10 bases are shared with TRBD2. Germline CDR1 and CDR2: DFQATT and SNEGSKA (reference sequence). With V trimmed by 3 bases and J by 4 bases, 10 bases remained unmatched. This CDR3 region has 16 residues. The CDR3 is CSASKASGSLADTQYF. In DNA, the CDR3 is TGCAGTGCTAGTAAGGCTAGCGGGAGCCTAGCAGATACGCAGTATTTT.

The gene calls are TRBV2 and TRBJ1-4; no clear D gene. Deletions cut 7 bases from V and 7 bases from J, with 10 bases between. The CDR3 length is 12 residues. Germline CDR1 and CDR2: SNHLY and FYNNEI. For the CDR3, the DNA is TGTGCCAGCATGCGGGCCAGTGAAAAACTGTTTTTT. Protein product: CASMRASEKLFF.

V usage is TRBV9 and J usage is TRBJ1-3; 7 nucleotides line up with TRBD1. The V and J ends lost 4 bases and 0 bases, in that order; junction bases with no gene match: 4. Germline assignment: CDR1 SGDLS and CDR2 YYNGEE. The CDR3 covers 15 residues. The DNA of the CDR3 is TGTGCCAGCAGCCCGGGACAGAGCTCTGGAAACACCATATATTTT. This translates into CASSPGQSSGNTIYF. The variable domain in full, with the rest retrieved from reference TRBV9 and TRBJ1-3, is DSGVTQTPKHLITATGQRVTLRCSPRSGDLSVYWYQQSLDQGLQFLIQYYNGEERAKGNILERFSAQQFPDLHSELNLSSLELGDSALYFCASSPGQSSGNTIYFGEGSWLTVV.

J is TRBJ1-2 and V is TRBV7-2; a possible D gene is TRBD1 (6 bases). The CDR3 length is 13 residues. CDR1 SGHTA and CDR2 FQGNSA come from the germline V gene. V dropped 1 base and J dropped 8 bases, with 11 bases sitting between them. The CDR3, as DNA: TGTGCCAGCAGCTTAGATAGGGGGGGAGGCTACACCTTC. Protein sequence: CASSLDRGGGYTF.

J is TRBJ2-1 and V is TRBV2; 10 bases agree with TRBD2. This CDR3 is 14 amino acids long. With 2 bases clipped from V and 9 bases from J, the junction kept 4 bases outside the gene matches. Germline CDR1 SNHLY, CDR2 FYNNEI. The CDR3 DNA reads TGTGCCAGCAGTGAAACAGCGGGAGGGGGTGAGCAGTTCTTC. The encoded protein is CASSETAGGGEQFF.

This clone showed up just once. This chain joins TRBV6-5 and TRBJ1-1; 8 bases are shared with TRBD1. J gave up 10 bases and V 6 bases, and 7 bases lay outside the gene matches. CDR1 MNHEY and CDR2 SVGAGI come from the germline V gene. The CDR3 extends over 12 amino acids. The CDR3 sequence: CASRPTGAGAFF. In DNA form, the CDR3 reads TGTGCCAGCAGGCCGACAGGGGCGGGAGCTTTCTTT.

The CDR3 spells CASSSQPQGVRSYNSPLHF. The CDR3 nucleotides read TGTGCCAGCAGCTCCCAGCCTCAGGGGGTGAGGTCCTATAATTCACCCCTCCACTTT. The chain employs TRBV4-2 and TRBJ1-6, with 7 nucleotides matching TRBD1. V lost 5 bases, J lost 1 base, and 14 bases stayed unmatched. This CDR3 region has 19 residues. Germline V gives CDR1 LGHNA, CDR2 YNFKEQ.

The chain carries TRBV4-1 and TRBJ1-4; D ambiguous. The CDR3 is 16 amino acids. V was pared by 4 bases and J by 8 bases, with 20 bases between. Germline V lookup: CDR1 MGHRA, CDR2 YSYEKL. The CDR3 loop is CASSRGSAAAEEKLFF. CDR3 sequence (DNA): TGCGCCAGCAGCCGAGGAAGTGCGGCAGCGGAAGAAAAACTGTTTTTT.

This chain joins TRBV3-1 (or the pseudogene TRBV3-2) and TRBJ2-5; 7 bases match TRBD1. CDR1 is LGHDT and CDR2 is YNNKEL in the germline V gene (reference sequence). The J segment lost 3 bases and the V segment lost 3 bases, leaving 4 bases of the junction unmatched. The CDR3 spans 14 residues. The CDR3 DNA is TGTGCCAGCAGCCAGCCAACAGGGGAAGAGACCCAGTACTTC. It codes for CASSQPTGEETQYF.

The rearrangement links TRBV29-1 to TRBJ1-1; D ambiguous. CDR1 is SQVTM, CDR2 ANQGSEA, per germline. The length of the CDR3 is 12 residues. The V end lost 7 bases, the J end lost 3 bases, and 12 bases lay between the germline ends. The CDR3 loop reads CSAWEGYTEAFF. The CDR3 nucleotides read TGCAGCGCATGGGAGGGTTACACTGAAGCTTTCTTT.

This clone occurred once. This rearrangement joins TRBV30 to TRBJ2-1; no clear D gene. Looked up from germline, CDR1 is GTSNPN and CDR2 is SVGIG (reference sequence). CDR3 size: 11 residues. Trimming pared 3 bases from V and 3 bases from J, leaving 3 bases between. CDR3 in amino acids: CAWSFYNEQFF. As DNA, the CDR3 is TGTGCCTGGAGCTTCTACAATGAGCAGTTCTTC.

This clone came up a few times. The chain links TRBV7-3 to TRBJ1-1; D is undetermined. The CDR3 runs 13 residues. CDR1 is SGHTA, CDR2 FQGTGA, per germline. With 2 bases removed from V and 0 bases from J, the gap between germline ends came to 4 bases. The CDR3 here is CASSLSMNTEAFF. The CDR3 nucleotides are TGTGCCAGCAGCTTATCAATGAACACTGAAGCTTTCTTT.

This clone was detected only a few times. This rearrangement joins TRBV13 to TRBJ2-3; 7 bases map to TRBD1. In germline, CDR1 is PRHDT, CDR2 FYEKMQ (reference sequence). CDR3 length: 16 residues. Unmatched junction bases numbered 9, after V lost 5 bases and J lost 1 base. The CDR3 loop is CASSLRGGQRTDTQYF. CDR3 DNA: TGTGCCAGCAGCCTCAGAGGGGGACAGCGCACAGATACGCAGTATTTT.

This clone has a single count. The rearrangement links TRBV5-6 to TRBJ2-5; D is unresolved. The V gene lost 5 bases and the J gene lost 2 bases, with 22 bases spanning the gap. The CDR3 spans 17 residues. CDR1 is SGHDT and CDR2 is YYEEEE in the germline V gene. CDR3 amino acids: CASSTFRGLGRQETQYF. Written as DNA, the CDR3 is TGTGCCAGCAGTACCTTTCGAGGATTGGGTCGACAAGAGACCCAGTACTTC.

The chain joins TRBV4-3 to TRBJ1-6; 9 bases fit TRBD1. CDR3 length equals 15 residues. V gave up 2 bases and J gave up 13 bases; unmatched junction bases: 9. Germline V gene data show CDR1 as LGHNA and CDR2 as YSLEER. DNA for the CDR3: TGCGCCAGCAGCCAACAATTTCGACAGGGGGGGCCCCTCCACTTT. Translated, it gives CASSQQFRQGGPLHF.

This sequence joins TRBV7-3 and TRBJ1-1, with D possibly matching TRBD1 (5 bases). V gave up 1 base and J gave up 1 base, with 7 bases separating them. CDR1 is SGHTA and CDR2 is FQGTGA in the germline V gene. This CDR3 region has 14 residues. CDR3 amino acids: CASSLIGANTEAFF. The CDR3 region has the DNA TGTGCCAGCAGCTTAATAGGGGCGAACACTGAAGCTTTCTTT.

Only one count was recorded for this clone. The CDR3 nucleotides read TGCGCCAGCAGCCAAGAGGGCCAGACCTACTCTGGAAACACCATATATTTT. This codes for CASSQEGQTYSGNTIYF. The gene calls are TRBV4-1 and TRBJ1-3; D is uncertain. Per germline, CDR1 MGHRA and CDR2 YSYEKL. Trimming cost V 0 bases and J 0 bases, with 12 bases left between them. This CDR3 is built from 17 residues.

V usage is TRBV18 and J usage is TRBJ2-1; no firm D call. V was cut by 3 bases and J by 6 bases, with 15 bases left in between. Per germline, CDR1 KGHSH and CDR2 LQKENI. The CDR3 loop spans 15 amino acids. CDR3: CASSPLRTNANEQFF. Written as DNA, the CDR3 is TGTGCCAGCTCACCCCTACGAACTAACGCCAATGAGCAGTTCTTC. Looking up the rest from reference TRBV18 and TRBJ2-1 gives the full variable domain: NAGVMQNPRHLVRRRGQEARLRCSPMKGHSHVYWYRQLPEEGLKFMVYLQKENIIDESGMPKERFSAEFPKEGPSILRIQQVVRGDSAAYFCASSPLRTNANEQFFGPGTRLTVL.

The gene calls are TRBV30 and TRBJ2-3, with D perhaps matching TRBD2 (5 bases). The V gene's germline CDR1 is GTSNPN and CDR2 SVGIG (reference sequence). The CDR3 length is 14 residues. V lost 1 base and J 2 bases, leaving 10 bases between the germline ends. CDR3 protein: CAWSAGLTTDTQYF. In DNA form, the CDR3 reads TGTGCCTGGAGTGCAGGACTCACCACAGATACGCAGTATTTT.

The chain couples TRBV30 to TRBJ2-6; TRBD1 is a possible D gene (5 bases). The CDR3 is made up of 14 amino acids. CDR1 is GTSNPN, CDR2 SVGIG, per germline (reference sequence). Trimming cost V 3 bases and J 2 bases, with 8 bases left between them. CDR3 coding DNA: TGTGCCTGGAGACAGGCGGCTGGGGCCAACGTCCTGACTTTC. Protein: CAWRQAAGANVLTF.